This T cell receptor (beta chain) emerged from a study of T cells in Graves' hyperthyroidism and ophthalmopathy (dated by TCRdb to between 2019 and 2020). For the wider study: Peripheral blood was sampled at the time of initial diagnosis, prior to any treatment. A discovery cohort of roughly 100 patients, about 40 with Graves' ophthalmopathy and 57 with stable Graves' hyperthyroidism, was used to find distinguishing TCR V-J signatures. Prospective prediction of ophthalmopathy was tested in an independent validation cohort of about 19 hyperthyroidism patients and around 16 patients who later progressed to ophthalmopathy. The roughly 99 discovery patients were divided at random into training and test sets in a 7:3 ratio. Thyroid tissue and blood T-cell repertoires from more than five Graves' hyperthyroidism patients were also compared in the study. Once sampling was done, hyperthyroidism patients were given methimazole at a starting dose of 30 mg daily, whereas ophthalmopathy patients were given high-dose intravenous methylprednisolone. The paper reports TCR Vbeta CDR3 sequencing of over 130 peripheral blood samples: approximately 43 ophthalmopathy, 75 to 80 hyperthyroidism and around 17 progressor patients. What the work shows at the level of the full study, not this receptor alone: Most expanded thyroid clonotypes (frequency above 0.001) were also detected in blood, a finding suggesting that blood repertoires may reflect thyroid immune responses. Sample size was not statistically predetermined, and blinding of investigators to group allocation was not performed. A model built on a 13 V-J signature distinguished ophthalmopathy from stable hyperthyroidism, reaching around 87% sensitivity and about 81% specificity in cross-validation and 80%/75% in testing. In validation, the model predicted progression to ophthalmopathy a median of about 6 months before onset, with around 70% sensitivity and about 72% specificity.

TCR beta CDR3 regions were amplified from RNA transcripts. For the first round of RT-PCR on the TCR CDR3, the HTBI primer set was used together with the Qiagen OneStep RT-PCR kit. Libraries were constructed in a second round of multiplex PCR, after which size selection and purification were performed. Paired-end sequencing of the libraries was performed with 100 bp reads on an Illumina HiSeq2000. The original pipeline was this. SOAPnuke was used to process the raw data, with reads discarded if the reads contained adapters or uncalled bases, had a mean Phred below 15, or lacked an exact constant-primer or identifier match. COPE v1.2.5 was used to merge high-quality paired reads, and clonotypes were defined as unique nucleotide sequences. Clonotypes were aligned to IMGT TRBV, TRBD and TRBJ reference segments using MiTCR v1.1. The analysis included only V-J combinations with a frequency above 0.0001, which together covered around 99% of the repertoires. A TCS score was defined as the ratio between F50 (clonal expansion) and ExV (chaos), using BLOSUM62-based TCRdist between CDR3 peptides within each V-J. Welch's t-statistics and random forest reduced fewer than 600 V-J features to about 13, which were used in a naive Bayes classifier (R e1071). TCRdb passed the public sequencing reads through fastp at Q25 and MiXCR, retaining productive beta sequences. Entries that share a CDR3 protein sequence are merged under the most common genes and DNA. The V and J calls, along with clone size, are taken from TCRdb and not from the paper's own processing. In this sample the table shows under 800,000 distinct CDR3 sequences, roughly 15% of which occur a single time. Together, the top ten hold approximately 10% of the sample.

Stable Graves' hyperthyroidism was defined as no progression to ophthalmopathy during 18 months of follow-up. The hyperthyroidism patients were between 18 and 65 years old and newly diagnosed, with a disease duration of less than 2 months. Patients with uncontrolled infections, other autoimmune diseases, pregnancy or lactation were excluded. Diagnoses relied on clinical symptoms, serum thyroxine and TRAb, thyroid ultrasound and orbital computed tomography. PBMCs were separated from around 9.1 ml of fresh peripheral blood using Ficoll-Paque density gradient centrifugation. Trizol reagent was used to extract total RNA, and RNA quality was then checked on an Agilent 2100 Bioanalyzer. Reading the germline V gene gives CDR1 SNHLY and CDR2 FYNNEI. There are 14 amino acids in the CDR3, from cysteine to phenylalanine inclusive. Only CDR3 DNA is held: 42 bases, read in frame from base 1. Deletion took 2 bases off V and 0 bases off J, with a span of 7 bases between the germline ends.

This clonotype occurred a few times. Its antigen is currently not known. Base qualities are not at hand, and no much larger clone is one base apart. The sequence came from a woman between 18 and 29 years old with Graves' hyperthyroidism. The sequence is built from TRBV2 and TRBJ1-2; confidence is insufficient to name the D gene. Sequencing was performed on blood. The bases are TGTGCCAGCAGTGAACCCCAGACTAACTATGGCTACACCTTC. This codes for CASSEPQTNYGYTF.